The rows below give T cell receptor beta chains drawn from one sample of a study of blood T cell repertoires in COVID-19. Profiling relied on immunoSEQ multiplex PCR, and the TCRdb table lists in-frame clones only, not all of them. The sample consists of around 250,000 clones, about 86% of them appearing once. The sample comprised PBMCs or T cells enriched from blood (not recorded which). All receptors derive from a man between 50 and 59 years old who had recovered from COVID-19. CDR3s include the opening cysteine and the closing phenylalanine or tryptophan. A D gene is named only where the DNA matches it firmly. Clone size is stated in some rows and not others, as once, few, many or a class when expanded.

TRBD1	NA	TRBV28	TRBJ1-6	TGTGCCAGCAGCTCCGGGACAGGGATTTCACCCCTCCACTTT	CASSSGTGISPLHF
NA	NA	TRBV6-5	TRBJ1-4	TGTGCCAGCGCATCATGGGAGGGAAAACTGTTTTTT	CASASWEGKLFF
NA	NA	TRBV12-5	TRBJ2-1	TGTGCTAGTGGTTACGCGGGTCCTTACAATGAGCAGTTCTTC	CASGYAGPYNEQFF
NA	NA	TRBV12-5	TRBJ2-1	TGTGCTAGTGGTTTGTCCGACAGCAGCAATGAGCAGTTCTTC	CASGLSDSSNEQFF
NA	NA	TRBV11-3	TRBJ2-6	TGTGCCAGCAGCTTACAGGGCTCGCTTTCCGGCGTCCTGACTTTC	CASSLQGSLSGVLTF
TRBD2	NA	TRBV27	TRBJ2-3	TGTGCCAGCAGTCCCCTTAGCGTAGCGGGAGTTTCAGATACGCAGTATTTT	CASSPLSVAGVSDTQYF
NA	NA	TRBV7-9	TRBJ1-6	TGTGCCAGCGCGGGACCTGAACCGTCACCCCTCCACTTT	CASAGPEPSPLHF
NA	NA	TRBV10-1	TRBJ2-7	TGCGCCAGCAGGGTAGGGGAACACGAGCAGTACTTC	CASRVGEHEQYF
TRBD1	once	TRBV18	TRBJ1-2	TGTGCCAGCTCAAGCGACAGGGGCTATGGCTACACCTTC	CASSSDRGYGYTF
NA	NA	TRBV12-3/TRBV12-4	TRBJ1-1	TGTGCCAGCAGTCCAGGGGTAGGCACTGAAGCTTTCTTT	CASSPGVGTEAFF
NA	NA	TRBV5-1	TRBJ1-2	TGCGCCAGCAGCTACAGGGATCCTAACTATGGCTACACCTTC	CASSYRDPNYGYTF
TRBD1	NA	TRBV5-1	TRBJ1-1	TGCGCCACCGCAGGGGGTGCGGGGAACACTGAAGCTTTCTTT	CATAGGAGNTEAFF
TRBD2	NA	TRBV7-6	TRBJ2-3	TGTGCCAGCAGTTCACAACTAGCGCGCTCGGGGACAGATACGCAGTATTTT	CASSSQLARSGTDTQYF
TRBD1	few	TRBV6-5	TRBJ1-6	TGTGCCAGCAGTTACCGGTCTACAGGGGGGAATTCACCCCTCCACTTT	CASSYRSTGGNSPLHF
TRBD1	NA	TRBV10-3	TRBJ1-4	TGTGCCACCCGGACAGGGGGCGCATCTAATGAAAAACTGTTTTTT	CATRTGGASNEKLFF
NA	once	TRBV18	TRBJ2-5	TGTGCCAGCTCACCAGTCCAGGGGCAGACCCAGTACTTC	CASSPVQGQTQYF
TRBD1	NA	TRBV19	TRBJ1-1	TGTGCCAGTAGTGCGCAGGGGGGAAACACTGAAGCTTTCTTT	CASSAQGGNTEAFF
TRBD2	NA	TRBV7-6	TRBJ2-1	TGTGCCAGCAGCTTATTTCAGCTAGCGGGAGGCCAATACTACAATGAGCAGTTCTTC	CASSLFQLAGGQYYNEQFF
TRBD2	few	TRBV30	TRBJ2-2	TGTGCCTGGGGGGGACTAGCGGGAGCGAACACCGGGGAGCTGTTTTTT	CAWGGLAGANTGELFF
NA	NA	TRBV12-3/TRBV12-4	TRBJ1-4	TGTGCCAGCAAGGGACTTAATGAAAAACTGTTTTTT	CASKGLNEKLFF
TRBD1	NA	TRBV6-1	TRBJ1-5	TGTGCCAGCAGTGAAGGACAGGGGAGCGGCAATCAGCCCCAGCATTTT	CASSEGQGSGNQPQHF
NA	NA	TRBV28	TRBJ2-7	TGTGCCAGCAGTTCTCAGTACGAGCAGTACTTC	CASSSQYEQYF
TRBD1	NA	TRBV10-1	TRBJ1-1	TGCGCCAGCAGTGAGTCGACAGGGGGCGAAGCTTTCTTT	CASSESTGGEAFF
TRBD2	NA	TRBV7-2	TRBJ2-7	TGTGCCAGCAGCTCCGCCGGGACTAGCGGCTACGAGCAGTACTTC	CASSSAGTSGYEQYF
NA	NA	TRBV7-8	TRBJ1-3	TGTGCCAGCAGCTTAGGCTCGGGTTCAGTGGGAAACACCATATATTTT	CASSLGSGSVGNTIYF
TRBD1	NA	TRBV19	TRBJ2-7	TGTGCCAGTAGTATTCAGGACAGGGCCTACGAGCAGTACTTC	CASSIQDRAYEQYF
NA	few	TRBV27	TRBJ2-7	TGTGCCAGCAGTTTATCTTTTCGCTACGAGCAGTACTTC	CASSLSFRYEQYF
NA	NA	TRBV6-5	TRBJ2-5	TGTGCCAGCAGTTGGGGGGGCAGACAAGAGACCCAGTACTTC	CASSWGGRQETQYF
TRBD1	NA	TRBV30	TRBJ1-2	TGTGCCTGGACTAGGACAGGGAACGGCTACACCTTC	CAWTRTGNGYTF
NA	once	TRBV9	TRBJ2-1	TGTGCCAGCAGCCCCGGGGGTTGGGAGACCCACCGGTACAATGAGCAGTTCTTC	CASSPGGWETHRYNEQFF
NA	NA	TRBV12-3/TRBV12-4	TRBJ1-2	TGTGCCAGCAGTTTAGGGGGCAGTGCGGGCTACACCTTC	CASSLGGSAGYTF
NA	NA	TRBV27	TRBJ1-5	TGTGCCAGCAGTTTTGGGGGCGATCAGCCCCAGCATTTT	CASSFGGDQPQHF
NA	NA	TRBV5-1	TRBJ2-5	TGCGCCAGCAGCTCTCGACTGGATTCGGGAAAAGAGACCCAGTACTTC	CASSSRLDSGKETQYF
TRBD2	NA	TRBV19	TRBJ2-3	TGTGCCAGTAGTATCGGGGGGGGAAGCACAGATACGCAGTATTTT	CASSIGGGSTDTQYF
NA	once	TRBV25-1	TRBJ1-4	TGTGCCAGCAGTGCCCAAACCGGGACTCGACTGTTTTTT	CASSAQTGTRLFF
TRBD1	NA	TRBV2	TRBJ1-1	TGTGCCAGCAGACTACAGGGGTCTTGGACTGAAGCTTTCTTT	CASRLQGSWTEAFF
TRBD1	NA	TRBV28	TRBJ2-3	TGTGCCAGCAGTTTGTGGGCAGGGGGCGGGAAAGTCACTGATACGCAGTATTTT	CASSLWAGGGKVTDTQYF
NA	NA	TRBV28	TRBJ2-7	TGTGCCAGCAGTCCCCGGGGGAGGTTCGAGCAGTACTTC	CASSPRGRFEQYF
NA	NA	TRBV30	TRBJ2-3	TGTGCCTGGAGTGTGCGGGGCCTCACAGATACGCAGTATTTT	CAWSVRGLTDTQYF
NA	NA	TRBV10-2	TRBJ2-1	TGCGCCAGCGGGAGGCATAGCCGGAATGAGCAGTTCTTC	CASGRHSRNEQFF
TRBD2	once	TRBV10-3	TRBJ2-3	TGTGCCATCAGCCCTAGCGGGAAGGAGACAGATACGCAGTATTTT	CAISPSGKETDTQYF
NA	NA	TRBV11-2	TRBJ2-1	TGTGCCAGCACCACATTACAGGGAAGCTCCTACAATGAGCAGTTCTTC	CASTTLQGSSYNEQFF
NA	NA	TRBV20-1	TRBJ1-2	TGCAGCGCGGGGGGCGATGATGGCTACACCTTC	CSAGGDDGYTF